These T cell receptor beta chains were read from a single sample in a study of T-cell reconstitution after alpha-beta-depleted transplantation in children. In TCRdb, the PCR reads were re-called with MiXCR into one record per CDR3 protein. This table has some 300,000 distinct CDR3 sequences, over 7% appearing once. The material sequenced was peripheral blood, taken 360 days after TCRalphabeta/CD19-depleted stem cell transplant. These receptors originate from a female patient aged 2 to 10 who had a stem cell transplant for Fanconi anemia, so the T cells may come from the graft donor. The CDR3 runs from the conserved cysteine through the conserved F or W. The order of the fields is clone size, D gene, V gene, J gene, CDR3 DNA, CDR3 protein. The D gene is left open where the match is weak. A row's size may be missing; if present it is once, few, many or a size class.

many	-	TRBV29-1	TRBJ2-1	TGCAGCGTCCCCAGCCCGAGCTCCTACAATGAGCAGTTCTTC	CSVPSPSSYNEQFF
-	TRBD1	TRBV18	TRBJ2-6	TGTGCCAGCTTGGAGACAGGGGGATCACTTGGGGCCAACGTCCTGACTTTC	CASLETGGSLGANVLTF
many	-	TRBV4-1	TRBJ2-3	TGCGCCAGCAGCCAAGTGACCCAGGGATTTGGGACAGATACGCAGTATTTT	CASSQVTQGFGTDTQYF
many	-	TRBV29-1	TRBJ2-5	TGCAGCGTTTTTAGTGAGACCCAGTACTTC	CSVFSETQYF
many	TRBD2	TRBV11-2	TRBJ2-1	TGTGCCAGCAGCTTAGAGGGACTAGCGGGGGTCGTCAATGAGCAGTTCTTC	CASSLEGLAGVVNEQFF
many	TRBD2	TRBV9	TRBJ2-1	TGTGCCAGCAGCGTAGAGGGCCTAGCGGGCTACAATGAGCAGTTCTTC	CASSVEGLAGYNEQFF
many	TRBD2	TRBV5-1	TRBJ2-3	TGCGCCAGCAGCTTGGTGACTAGCGGGGGGGCAGATACGCAGTATTTT	CASSLVTSGGADTQYF
many	-	TRBV6-5	TRBJ1-2	TGTGCCAGCAGTTCTCGGCAGGGAGTCATCTATGGCTACACCTTC	CASSSRQGVIYGYTF
many	-	TRBV27	TRBJ2-3	TGTGCCAGCAGTCAGGTTGTAGGCACAGATACGCAGTATTTT	CASSQVVGTDTQYF
many	-	TRBV28	TRBJ1-2	TGTGCCAGCAGTTGGGTGAACTATGGCTACACCTTC	CASSWVNYGYTF
-	-	TRBV5-1	TRBJ1-1	TGCGCCAGCAGCTTGGCCGGGCTCTTTGGGAACACTGAAGCTTTCTTT	CASSLAGLFGNTEAFF
-	-	TRBV4-1	TRBJ2-5	TGCGCCAGCAGCCAAGACCAAGAGACCCAGTACTTC	CASSQDQETQYF
many	-	TRBV7-2	TRBJ1-6	TGTGCCAGCAGCTTCGATTCACCCCTCCACTTT	CASSFDSPLHF
-	TRBD1	TRBV3-1	TRBJ1-2	TGTGCCAGCAGCCCGATGATCGGGACAGGAAAGGATGGCTACACCTTC	CASSPMIGTGKDGYTF
few	TRBD1	TRBV18	TRBJ2-1	TGTGCCAGCTCACCCACCGATCCCGGGACAGGGTACAATGAGCAGTTCTTC	CASSPTDPGTGYNEQFF
many	-	TRBV12-3/TRBV12-4	TRBJ1-5	TGTGCCAGCACCCTAGGGGGGGTCTCACCCCAGCATTTT	CASTLGGVSPQHF
-	TRBD2	TRBV11-1	TRBJ2-4	TGTGCCAGCAGCTCTTCTGTGAGCGGGGTCGGGCGAAACATTCAGTACTTC	CASSSSVSGVGRNIQYF
many	-	TRBV6-5	TRBJ1-2	TGTGCCAGCAGTTATTCACGTAGTGCTAACTATGGCTACACCTTC	CASSYSRSANYGYTF
many	-	TRBV20-1	TRBJ2-3	TGCAGCGGGGGCACAGGAGAGGCAGATACGCAGTATTTT	CSGGTGEADTQYF
many	TRBD2	TRBV7-9	TRBJ2-1	TGTGCCAGCAGCACAACCGTACATAGCGGGAGGGGCTCCTACAATGAGCAGTTCTTC	CASSTTVHSGRGSYNEQFF
-	-	TRBV30	TRBJ1-2	TGTGCCTGGAGTGTACTGGCAGGGAACTATGGCTACACCTTC	CAWSVLAGNYGYTF
many	-	TRBV20-1	TRBJ2-3	TGCAGTGCTGGCGGGTTCACAGATACGCAGTATTTT	CSAGGFTDTQYF
many	TRBD2	TRBV9	TRBJ2-3	TGTGCCAGCAGCGTAGTGGCGGGGGGATGGGGCACAGATACGCAGTATTTT	CASSVVAGGWGTDTQYF
-	-	TRBV7-2	TRBJ2-3	TGTGCCAGCAGGGCGGGATACACAGATACGCAGTATTTT	CASRAGYTDTQYF
many	-	TRBV12-3/TRBV12-4	TRBJ1-4	TGTGCCAGCAGCTCGATTAGGGAGAACGAAAAACTGTTTTTT	CASSSIRENEKLFF